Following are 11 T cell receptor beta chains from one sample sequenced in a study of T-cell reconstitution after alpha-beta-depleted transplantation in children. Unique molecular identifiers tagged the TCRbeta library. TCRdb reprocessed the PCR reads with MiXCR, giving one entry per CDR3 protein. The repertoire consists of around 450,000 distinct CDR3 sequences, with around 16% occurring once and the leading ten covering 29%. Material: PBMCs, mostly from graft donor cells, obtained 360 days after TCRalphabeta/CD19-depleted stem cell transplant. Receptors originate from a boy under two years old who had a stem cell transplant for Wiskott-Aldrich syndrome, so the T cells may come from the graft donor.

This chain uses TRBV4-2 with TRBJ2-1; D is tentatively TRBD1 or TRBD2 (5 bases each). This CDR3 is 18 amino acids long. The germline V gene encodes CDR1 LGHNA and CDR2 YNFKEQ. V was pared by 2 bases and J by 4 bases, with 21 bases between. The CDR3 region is CASSQRGLTGTDYNEQFF. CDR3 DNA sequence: TGTGCCAGCAGCCAAAGAGGCCTCACCGGGACGGATTACAATGAGCAGTTCTTC.

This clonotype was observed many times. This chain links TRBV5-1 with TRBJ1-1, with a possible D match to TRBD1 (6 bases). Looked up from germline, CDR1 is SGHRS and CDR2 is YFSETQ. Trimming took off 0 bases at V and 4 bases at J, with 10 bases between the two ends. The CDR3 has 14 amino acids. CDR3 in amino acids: CASSLGTDSTEAFF. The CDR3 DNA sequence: TGCGCCAGCAGCTTGGGGACAGACTCCACTGAAGCTTTCTTT.

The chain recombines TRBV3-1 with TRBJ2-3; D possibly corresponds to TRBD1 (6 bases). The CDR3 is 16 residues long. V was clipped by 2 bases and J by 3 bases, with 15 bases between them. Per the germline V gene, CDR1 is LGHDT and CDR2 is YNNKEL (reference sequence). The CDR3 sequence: CASSQRQDPPTDTQYF. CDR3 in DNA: TGTGCCAGCAGCCAACGACAGGACCCTCCGACAGATACGCAGTATTTT.

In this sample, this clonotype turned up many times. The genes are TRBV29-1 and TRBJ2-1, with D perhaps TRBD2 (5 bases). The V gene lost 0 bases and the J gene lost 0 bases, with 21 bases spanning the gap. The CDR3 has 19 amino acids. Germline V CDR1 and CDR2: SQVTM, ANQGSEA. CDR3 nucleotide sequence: TGCAGCGTTGAAGATCCCGGACTCGGTCAAAGGAGCTCCTACAATGAGCAGTTCTTC. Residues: CSVEDPGLGQRSSYNEQFF.

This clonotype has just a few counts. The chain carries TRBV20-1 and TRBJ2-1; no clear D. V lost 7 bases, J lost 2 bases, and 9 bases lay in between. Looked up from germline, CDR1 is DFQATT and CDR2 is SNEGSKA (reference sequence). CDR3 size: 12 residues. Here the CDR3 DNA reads TGCAGTGAATCACCAGCCTACAATGAGCAGTTCTTC. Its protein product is CSESPAYNEQFF.

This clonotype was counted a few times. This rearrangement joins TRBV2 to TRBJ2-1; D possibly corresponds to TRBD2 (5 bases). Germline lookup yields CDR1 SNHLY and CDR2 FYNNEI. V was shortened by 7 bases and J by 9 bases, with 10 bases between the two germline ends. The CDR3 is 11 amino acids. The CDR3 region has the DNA TGTGCCAGCACTCGAAGCGGTGAGCAGTTCTTC. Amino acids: CASTRSGEQFF.

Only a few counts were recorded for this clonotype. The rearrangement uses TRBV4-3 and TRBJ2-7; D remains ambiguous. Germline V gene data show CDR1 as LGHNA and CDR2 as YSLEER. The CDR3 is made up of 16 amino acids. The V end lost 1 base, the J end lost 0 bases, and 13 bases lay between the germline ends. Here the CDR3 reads CASSQGVGYSSYEQYF. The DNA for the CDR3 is TGCGCCAGCAGCCAAGGGGTGGGCTACAGCTCCTACGAGCAGTACTTC.

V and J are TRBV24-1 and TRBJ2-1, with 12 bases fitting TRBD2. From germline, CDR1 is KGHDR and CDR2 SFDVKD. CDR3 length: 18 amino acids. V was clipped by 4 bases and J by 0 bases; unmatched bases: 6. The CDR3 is CATSDKQLAGGSYNEQFF. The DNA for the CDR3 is TGTGCCACCAGTGACAAACAACTAGCGGGGGGCTCCTACAATGAGCAGTTCTTC.

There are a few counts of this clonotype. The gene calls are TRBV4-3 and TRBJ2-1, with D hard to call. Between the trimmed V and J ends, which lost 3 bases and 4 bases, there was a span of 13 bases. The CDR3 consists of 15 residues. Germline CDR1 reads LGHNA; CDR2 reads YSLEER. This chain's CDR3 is CASSHQGNKYNEQFF. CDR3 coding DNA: TGCGCCAGCAGCCACCAAGGGAATAAGTACAATGAGCAGTTCTTC.

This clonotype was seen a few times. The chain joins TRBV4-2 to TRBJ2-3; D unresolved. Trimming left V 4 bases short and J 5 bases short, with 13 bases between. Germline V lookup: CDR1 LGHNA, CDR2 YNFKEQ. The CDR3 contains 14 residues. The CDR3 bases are TGTGCCAGCAGCCGGGGTAGGTTGGAAGATACGCAGTATTTT. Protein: CASSRGRLEDTQYF.

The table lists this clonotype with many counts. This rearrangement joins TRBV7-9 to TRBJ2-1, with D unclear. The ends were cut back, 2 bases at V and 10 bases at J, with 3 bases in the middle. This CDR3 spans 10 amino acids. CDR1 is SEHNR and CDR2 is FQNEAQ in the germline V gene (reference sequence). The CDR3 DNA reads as TGTGCCAGCAGCTTAAGAGAGCAGTTCTTC. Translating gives CASSLREQFF. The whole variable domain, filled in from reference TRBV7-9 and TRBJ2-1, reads DTGVSQNPRHKITKRGQNVTFRCDPISEHNRLYWYRQTLGQGPEFLTYFQNEAQLEKSRLLSDRFSAERPKGSFSTLEIQRTEQGDSAMYLCASSLREQFFGPGTRLTVL.